This TCR beta chain comes out of a study of T cells after posttransplantation cyclophosphamide. Libraries were prepared by immunoSEQ multiplex PCR; TCRdb keeps only in-frame clonotypes and omits some of them. In the table there are roughly 4,000 clones, around 78% of which are singletons. Cyclophosphamide on days +3 and +4 followed busulfan-fludarabine conditioning and a marrow graft. V was cut by 3 bases and J by 5 bases, with 14 bases left in between. CDR3 length: 14 residues. In germline, CDR1 is KGHSH, CDR2 LQKENI. Material: PBMCs, obtained after allogeneic stem cell transplant with posttransplant cyclophosphamide. V is TRBV18 and J is TRBJ2-7; maybe TRBD2 (5 bases). The clonotype was recovered from a male patient in his thirties or forties who received an allogeneic stem cell transplant from a related donor, was CMV-positive, and had acute and chronic GVHD. Some of the T cells may derive from the graft donor. The CDR3 region is CASSPRAREHEQYF. The CDR3 DNA reads as TGTGCCAGCTCACCGCGAGCGAGGGAACACGAGCAGTACTTC.